Presented here are 2 T cell receptor beta chains from one specimen sequenced in a study of blood T cell repertoires in COVID-19. Clones were sequenced by immunoSEQ multiplex PCR, and TCRdb holds only the in-frame ones, with some missing. The sample lists roughly 200,000 clones, about 88% occurring once. Sequenced input: peripheral blood. The receptors originated from a man between 40 and 49 years old with active or convalescent COVID-19.

The J gene is TRBJ1-5, the V gene TRBV4-3; D ambiguous. CDR3 length: 18 residues. Germline V CDR1 and CDR2: LGHNA, YSLEER. V was trimmed by 0 bases and J by 0 bases, leaving 15 bases between them. In DNA form, the CDR3 reads TGCGCCAGCAGCCAAGATAATTGGCTGCGGTATAGCAATCAGCCCCAGCATTTT. Encoded protein: CASSQDNWLRYSNQPQHF.

The CDR3, as DNA: TGTGCCAGCAGGCCCCCCTTTCGAGATTCACCCCTCCACTTT. Amino acids: CASRPPFRDSPLHF. The rearrangement joins TRBV27 to TRBJ1-6; no clear D. The germline gives CDR1 MNHEY, CDR2 SMNVEV (reference sequence). The V and J ends lost 6 bases and 8 bases respectively, with 14 bases between them. There are 14 residues in the CDR3.